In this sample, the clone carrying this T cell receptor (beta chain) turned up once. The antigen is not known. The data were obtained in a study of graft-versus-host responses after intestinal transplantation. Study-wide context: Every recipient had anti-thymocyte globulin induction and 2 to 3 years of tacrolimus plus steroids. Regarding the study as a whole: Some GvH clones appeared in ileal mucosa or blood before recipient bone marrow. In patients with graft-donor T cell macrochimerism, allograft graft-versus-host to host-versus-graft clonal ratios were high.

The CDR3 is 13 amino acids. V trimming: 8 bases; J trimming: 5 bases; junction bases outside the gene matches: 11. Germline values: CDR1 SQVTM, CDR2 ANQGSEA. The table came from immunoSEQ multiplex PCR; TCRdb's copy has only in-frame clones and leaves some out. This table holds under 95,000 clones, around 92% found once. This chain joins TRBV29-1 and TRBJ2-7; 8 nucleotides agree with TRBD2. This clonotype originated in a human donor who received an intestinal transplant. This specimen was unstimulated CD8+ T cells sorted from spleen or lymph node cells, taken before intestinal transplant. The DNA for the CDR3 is TGCAGCTCCCGGGGGGGGGAGCGGAACGAGCAGTACTTC. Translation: CSSRGGERNEQYF.